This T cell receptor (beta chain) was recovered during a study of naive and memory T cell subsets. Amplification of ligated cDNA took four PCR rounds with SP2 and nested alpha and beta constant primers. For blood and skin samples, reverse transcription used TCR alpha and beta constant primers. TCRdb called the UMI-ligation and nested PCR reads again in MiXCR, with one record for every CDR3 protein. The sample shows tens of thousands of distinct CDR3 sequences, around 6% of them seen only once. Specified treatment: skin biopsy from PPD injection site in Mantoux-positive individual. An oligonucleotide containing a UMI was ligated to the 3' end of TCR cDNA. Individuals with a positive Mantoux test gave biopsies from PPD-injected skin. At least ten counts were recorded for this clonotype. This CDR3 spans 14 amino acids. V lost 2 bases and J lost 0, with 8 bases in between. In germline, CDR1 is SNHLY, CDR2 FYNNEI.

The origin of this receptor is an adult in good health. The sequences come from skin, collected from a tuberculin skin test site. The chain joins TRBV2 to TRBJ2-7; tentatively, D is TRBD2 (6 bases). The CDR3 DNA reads TGTGCCAGCAGTGAACGGGAGTCCTCCTACGAGCAGTACTTC. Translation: CASSERESSYEQYF.